The 8 T cell receptor beta chains in this list originate from one sample, sequenced in a study of T-cell reconstitution after alpha-beta-depleted transplantation in children. Unique molecular identifiers were incorporated during preparation of the TCRbeta library. Each CDR3 protein is one row after TCRdb ran MiXCR on the PCR reads. The table records under 850,000 distinct CDR3 sequences, 13% of them present only once. The material sequenced was PBMCs, taken before TCRalphabeta/CD19-depleted stem cell transplant. Receptor source: a girl aged 2 to 9 with congenital amegakaryocytic thrombocytopenia, due to receive a stem cell transplant.

The chain has TRBV7-9 and TRBJ2-7; 9 nucleotides match TRBD2. This CDR3 has 16 amino acids. V trimming: 3 bases; J trimming: 7 bases; junction bases outside the gene matches: 13. Germline-derived CDR1 and CDR2 are SEHNR and FQNEAQ (reference sequence). The CDR3 nucleotides read TGTGCCAGCAGCTTCGCCGAAGTAGCGGGAGTCGGTGAGCAGTACTTC. Its translation is CASSFAEVAGVGEQYF. The full variable domain, its missing parts supplied by reference TRBV7-9 and TRBJ2-7, is DTGVSQNPRHKITKRGQNVTFRCDPISEHNRLYWYRQTLGQGPEFLTYFQNEAQLEKSRLLSDRFSAERPKGSFSTLEIQRTEQGDSAMYLCASSFAEVAGVGEQYFGPGTRLTVT.

This chain links TRBV20-1 with TRBJ2-5; D tentatively reads TRBD1 or TRBD2 (5 bases each). The CDR3 is made up of 13 amino acids. In germline, CDR1 is DFQATT, CDR2 SNEGSKA (reference sequence). V gave up 3 bases and J gave up 3 bases, with 11 bases separating them. CDR3 coding DNA: TGCAGTGCTAGGGGGCAGACTAAAGAGACCCAGTACTTC. Its protein is CSARGQTKETQYF.

A few counts support this clonotype. The chain carries TRBV10-3 and TRBJ1-5; 10 positions agree with TRBD1. Germline CDR1 reads ENHRY; CDR2 reads SYGVKD. This CDR3 region has 17 residues. The V gene end was trimmed by 2 bases and the J gene end by 3 bases; junction bases not matched to a gene: 7. Here the CDR3 DNA reads TGTGCCATCAGTGAGGAAGGGACAGGGGAAGACAATCAGCCCCAGCATTTT. It translates to CAISEEGTGEDNQPQHF.

This chain joins TRBV30 and TRBJ1-1; D uncertain. The length of the CDR3 is 12 residues. From germline, CDR1 is GTSNPN and CDR2 SVGIG (reference sequence). V lost 3 bases and J 8 bases, leaving 13 bases between the germline ends. CDR3 residues: CAWSFGMTEAFF. CDR3 DNA: TGTGCCTGGAGCTTCGGGATGACCGAAGCTTTCTTT.

This clonotype was detected a few times. This chain connects TRBV9 to TRBJ2-1; D is possibly TRBD1 or TRBD2 (5 bases each). V was cut by 0 bases and J by 5 bases, with 9 bases left in between. The CDR3 covers 14 residues. The germline V gene has CDR1 SGDLS and CDR2 YYNGEE. CDR3: CASSVVGTHNEQFF. Written as DNA, the CDR3 is TGTGCCAGCAGCGTAGTAGGGACCCACAATGAGCAGTTCTTC.

This chain links TRBV7-3 with TRBJ2-1; 12 bases line up with TRBD2. The germline V gene encodes CDR1 SGHTA and CDR2 FQGTGA. This CDR3 comprises 15 residues. Trimming cost V 4 bases and J 7 bases; bases outside gene matches: 5. CDR3 region: CASSSPSGRDNEQFF. In nucleotides, the CDR3 is TGTGCCAGCAGCTCACCTAGCGGGAGGGATAATGAGCAGTTCTTC. Full variable domain (missing parts from reference TRBV7-3 and TRBJ2-1): GAGVSQTPSNKVTEKGKYVELRCDPISGHTALYWYRQSLGQGPEFLIYFQGTGAADDSGLPNDRFFAVRPEGSVSTLKIQRTERGDSAVYLCASSSPSGRDNEQFFGPGTRLTVL.

This clonotype was counted many times. The chain carries TRBV6-5 and TRBJ2-7, with D possibly TRBD1 on 5 matching bases. V was shortened by 1 base and J by 7 bases, with 20 bases between the two germline ends. CDR3 size: 16 residues. Germline V CDR1 and CDR2: MNHEY, SVGAGI. CDR3 nucleotide sequence: TGTGCCAGCAGTTACTTTTCAGGGCAAGGTTTCCAGGAGCAGTACTTC. Translating it yields CASSYFSGQGFQEQYF.

In its sample, this clonotype was seen many times. J is TRBJ1-4 and V is TRBV5-1, with 11 bases identical to TRBD1. J was trimmed by 4 bases and V by 4 bases; bases with no gene match: 3. Germline V gene lookup returns CDR1 SGHRS and CDR2 YFSETQ. This CDR3 contains 15 residues. The CDR3 nucleotides are TGCGCCAGCAGCCTGGGACAGGGGGGTAATGAAAAACTGTTTTTT. Protein product: CASSLGQGGNEKLFF. Drawing the rest from reference TRBV5-1 and TRBJ1-4, the complete variable domain is KAGVTQTPRYLIKTRGQQVTLSCSPISGHRSVSWYQQTPGQGLQFLFEYFSETQRNKGNFPGRFSGRQFSNSRSEMNVSTLELGDSALYLCASSLGQGGNEKLFFGSGTQLSVL.